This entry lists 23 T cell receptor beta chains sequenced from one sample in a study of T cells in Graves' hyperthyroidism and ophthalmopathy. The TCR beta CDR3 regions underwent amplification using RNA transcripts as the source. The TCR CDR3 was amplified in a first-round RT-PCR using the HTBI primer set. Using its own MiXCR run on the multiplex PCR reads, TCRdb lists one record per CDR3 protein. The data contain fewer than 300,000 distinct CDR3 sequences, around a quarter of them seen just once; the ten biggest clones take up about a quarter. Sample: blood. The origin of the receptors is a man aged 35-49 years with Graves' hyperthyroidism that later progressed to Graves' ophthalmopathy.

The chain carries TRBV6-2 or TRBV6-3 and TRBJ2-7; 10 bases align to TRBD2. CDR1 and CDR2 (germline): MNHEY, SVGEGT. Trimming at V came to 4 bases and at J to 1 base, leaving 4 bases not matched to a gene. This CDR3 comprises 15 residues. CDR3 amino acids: CASSFLAGESYEQYF. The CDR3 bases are TGTGCCAGCAGTTTTCTAGCGGGGGAATCCTACGAGCAGTACTTC.

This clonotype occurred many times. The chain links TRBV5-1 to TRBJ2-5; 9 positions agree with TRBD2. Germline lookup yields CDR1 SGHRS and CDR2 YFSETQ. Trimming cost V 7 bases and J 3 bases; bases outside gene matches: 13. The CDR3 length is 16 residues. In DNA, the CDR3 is TGCGCCAGCTCCTCCGGTTTGGTAGCGGGAGAAGAGACCCAGTACTTC. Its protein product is CASSSGLVAGEETQYF. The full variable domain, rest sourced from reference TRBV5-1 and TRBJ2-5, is KAGVTQTPRYLIKTRGQQVTLSCSPISGHRSVSWYQQTPGQGLQFLFEYFSETQRNKGNFPGRFSGRQFSNSRSEMNVSTLELGDSALYLCASSSGLVAGEETQYFGPGTRLLVL.

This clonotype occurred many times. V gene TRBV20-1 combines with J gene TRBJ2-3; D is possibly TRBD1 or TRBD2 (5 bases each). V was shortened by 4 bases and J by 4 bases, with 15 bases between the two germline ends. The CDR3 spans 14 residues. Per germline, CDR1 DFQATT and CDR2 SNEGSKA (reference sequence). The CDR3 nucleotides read TGCAGTGCTATCCCCCAACTAGGGGCAGATACGCAGTATTTT. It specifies CSAIPQLGADTQYF.

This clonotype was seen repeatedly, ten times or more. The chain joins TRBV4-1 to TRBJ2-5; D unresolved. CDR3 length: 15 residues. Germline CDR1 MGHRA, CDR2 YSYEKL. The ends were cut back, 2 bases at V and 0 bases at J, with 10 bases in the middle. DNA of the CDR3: TGCGCCAGCAGCCAACGGGCCCAAAACCAAGAGACCCAGTACTTC. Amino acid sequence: CASSQRAQNQETQYF.

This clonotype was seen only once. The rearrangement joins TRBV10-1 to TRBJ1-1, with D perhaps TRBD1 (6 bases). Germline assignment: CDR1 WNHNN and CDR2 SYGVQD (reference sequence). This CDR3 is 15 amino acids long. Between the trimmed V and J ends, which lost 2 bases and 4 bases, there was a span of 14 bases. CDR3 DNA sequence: TGCGCCAGCAGTGAGGGGGGGCGGTATGGCACTGAAGCTTTCTTT. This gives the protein CASSEGGRYGTEAFF.

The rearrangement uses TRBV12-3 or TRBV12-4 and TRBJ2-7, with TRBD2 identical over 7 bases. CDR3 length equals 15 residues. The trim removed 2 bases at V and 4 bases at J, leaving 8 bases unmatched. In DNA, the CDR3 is TGTGCCAGCAGTTTAATAGCAGCGGGAAAGTACGAGCAGTACTTC. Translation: CASSLIAAGKYEQYF.

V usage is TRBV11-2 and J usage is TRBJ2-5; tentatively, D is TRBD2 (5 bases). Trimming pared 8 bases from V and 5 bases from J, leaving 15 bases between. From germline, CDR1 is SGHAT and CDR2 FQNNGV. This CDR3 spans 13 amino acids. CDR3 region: CASLRYRGETQYF. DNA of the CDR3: TGTGCCAGCCTGAGGTACCGCGGGGAGACCCAGTACTTC.

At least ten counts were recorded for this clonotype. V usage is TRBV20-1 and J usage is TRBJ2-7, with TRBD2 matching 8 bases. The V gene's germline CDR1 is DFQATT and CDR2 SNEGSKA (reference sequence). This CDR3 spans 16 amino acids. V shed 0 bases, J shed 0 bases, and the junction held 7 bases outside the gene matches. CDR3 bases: TGCAGTGCTAGAGATCTCAAGACTAGCGACTCCTACGAGCAGTACTTC. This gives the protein CSARDLKTSDSYEQYF.

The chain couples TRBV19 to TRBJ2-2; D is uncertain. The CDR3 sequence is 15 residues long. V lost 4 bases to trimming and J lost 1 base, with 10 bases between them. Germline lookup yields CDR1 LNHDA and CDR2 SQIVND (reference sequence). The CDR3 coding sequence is TGTGCCAGTAGTAAAAGTTACCTGAACACCGGGGAGCTGTTTTTT. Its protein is CASSKSYLNTGELFF.

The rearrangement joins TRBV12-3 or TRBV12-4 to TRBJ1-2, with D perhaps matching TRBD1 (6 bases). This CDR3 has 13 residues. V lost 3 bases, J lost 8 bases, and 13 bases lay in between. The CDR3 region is CASSLAGAYGYTF. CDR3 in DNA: TGTGCCAGCAGTTTGGCAGGGGCGTACGGCTACACCTTC.

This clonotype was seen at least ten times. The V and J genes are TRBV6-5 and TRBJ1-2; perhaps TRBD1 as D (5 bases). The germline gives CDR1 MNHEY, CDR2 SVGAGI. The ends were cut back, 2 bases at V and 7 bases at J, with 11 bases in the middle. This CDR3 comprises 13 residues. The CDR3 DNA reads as TGTGCCAGCAGTTACACGGGGGGATCTGGCTACACCTTC. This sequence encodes CASSYTGGSGYTF.

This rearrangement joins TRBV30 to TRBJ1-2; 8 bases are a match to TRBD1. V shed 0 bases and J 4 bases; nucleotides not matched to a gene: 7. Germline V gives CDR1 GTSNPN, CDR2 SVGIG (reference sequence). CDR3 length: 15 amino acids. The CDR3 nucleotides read TGTGCCTGGAGTGTACGACCAGGGGGCACCTATGGCTACACCTTC. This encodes CAWSVRPGGTYGYTF.

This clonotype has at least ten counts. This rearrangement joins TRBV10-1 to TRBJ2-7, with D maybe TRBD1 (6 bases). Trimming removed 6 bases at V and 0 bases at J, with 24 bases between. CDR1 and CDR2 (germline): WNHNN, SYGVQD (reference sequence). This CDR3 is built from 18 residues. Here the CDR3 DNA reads TGCGCCAGCAGCGAATTCGGCCATTCTGGACAGAGCTCCTACGAGCAGTACTTC. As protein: CASSEFGHSGQSSYEQYF.

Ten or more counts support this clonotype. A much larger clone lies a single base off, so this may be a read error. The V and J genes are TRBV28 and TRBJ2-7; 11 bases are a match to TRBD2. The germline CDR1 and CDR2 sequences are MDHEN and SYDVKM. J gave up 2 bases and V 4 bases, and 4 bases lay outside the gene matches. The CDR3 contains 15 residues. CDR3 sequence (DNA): TGTGCCAGCAGTTACCCGGGACTAGCGGCCTACGAGCAGTACTTC. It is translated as CASSYPGLAAYEQYF.

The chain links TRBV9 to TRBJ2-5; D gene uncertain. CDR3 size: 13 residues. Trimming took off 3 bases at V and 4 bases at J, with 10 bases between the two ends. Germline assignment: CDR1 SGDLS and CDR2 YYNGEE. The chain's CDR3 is CASSAAPAETQYF. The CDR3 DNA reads TGTGCCAGCAGCGCAGCCCCCGCAGAGACCCAGTACTTC.

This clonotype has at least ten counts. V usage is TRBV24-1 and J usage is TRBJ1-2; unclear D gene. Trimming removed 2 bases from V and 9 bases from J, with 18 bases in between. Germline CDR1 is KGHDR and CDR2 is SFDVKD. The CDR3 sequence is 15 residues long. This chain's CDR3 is CATSDSQTGSWSYTF. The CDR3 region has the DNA TGTGCCACCAGTGATTCACAGACCGGGAGTTGGAGCTACACCTTC.

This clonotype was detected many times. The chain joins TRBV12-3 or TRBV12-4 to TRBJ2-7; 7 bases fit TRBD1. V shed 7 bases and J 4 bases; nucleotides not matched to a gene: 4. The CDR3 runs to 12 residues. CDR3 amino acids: CASTETGYEQYF. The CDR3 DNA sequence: TGTGCCAGCACCGAGACAGGGTACGAGCAGTACTTC.

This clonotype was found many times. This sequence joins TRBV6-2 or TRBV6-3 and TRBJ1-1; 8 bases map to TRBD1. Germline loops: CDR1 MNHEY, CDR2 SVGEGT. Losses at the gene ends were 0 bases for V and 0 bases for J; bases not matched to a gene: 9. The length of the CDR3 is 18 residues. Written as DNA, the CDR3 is TGTGCCAGCAGTTACTCGAGACCCCTACAGGGGGTGAACACTGAAGCTTTCTTT. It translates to CASSYSRPLQGVNTEAFF.

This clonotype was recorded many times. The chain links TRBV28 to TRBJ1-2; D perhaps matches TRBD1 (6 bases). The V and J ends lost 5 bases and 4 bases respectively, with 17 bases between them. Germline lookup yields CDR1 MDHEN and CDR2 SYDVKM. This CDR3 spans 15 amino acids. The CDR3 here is CASSLWGASTYGYTF. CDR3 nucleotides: TGTGCCAGCAGTCTCTGGGGGGCATCAACCTATGGCTACACCTTC.

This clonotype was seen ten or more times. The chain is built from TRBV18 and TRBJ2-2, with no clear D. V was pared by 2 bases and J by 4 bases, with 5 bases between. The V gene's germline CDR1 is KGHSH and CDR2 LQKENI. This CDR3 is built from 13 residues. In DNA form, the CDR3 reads TGTGCCAGCTCACCAACCCTCACCGGGGAGCTGTTTTTT. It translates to CASSPTLTGELFF.

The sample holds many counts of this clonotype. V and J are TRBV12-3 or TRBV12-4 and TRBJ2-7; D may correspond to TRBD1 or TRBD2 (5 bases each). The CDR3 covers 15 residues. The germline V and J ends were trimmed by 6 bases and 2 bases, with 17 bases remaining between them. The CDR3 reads CASSQPGTETYEQYF. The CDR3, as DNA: TGTGCCAGCAGCCAACCCGGGACGGAAACCTACGAGCAGTACTTC.

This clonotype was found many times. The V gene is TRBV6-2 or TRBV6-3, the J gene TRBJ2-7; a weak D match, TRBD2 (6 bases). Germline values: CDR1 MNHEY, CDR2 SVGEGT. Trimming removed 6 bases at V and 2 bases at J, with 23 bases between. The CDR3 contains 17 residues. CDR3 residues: CASRTPDSGRRAYEQYF. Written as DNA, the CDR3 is TGTGCCAGCAGGACCCCCGATAGCGGCCGACGGGCCTACGAGCAGTACTTC.

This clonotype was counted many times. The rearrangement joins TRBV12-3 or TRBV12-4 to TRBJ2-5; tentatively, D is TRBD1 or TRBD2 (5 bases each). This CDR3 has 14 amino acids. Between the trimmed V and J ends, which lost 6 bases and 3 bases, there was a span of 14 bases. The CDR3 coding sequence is TGTGCCAGCAGGCACCGGGACCAAAAAGAGACCCAGTACTTC. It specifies CASRHRDQKETQYF.